This TCR beta chain was obtained from a study of T cells expressing NK-cell markers. Overall study: Eight donors were sequenced, seven testing HCMV-seropositive and one testing seronegative.

This CDR3 has 15 amino acids. Germline lookup yields CDR1 MNHEY and CDR2 SVGAGI. In the case of this clonotype: The antigen is undetermined.

Notes on the study in general: As a fraction of CD8+ T cells, dominant NKG2C+ clonotypes reached roughly 1.0-7.0% in six donors.

TCRdb reprocessed the 5' RACE reads and stores each CDR3 protein as one record, lacking DNA. The sample table includes about 460,000 distinct CDR3 sequences. Specimen: blood T cells: a sorted CD56 or NKG2C T cell subset, CD4+ or CD8+ T cells, or bulk PBMC T cells (not recorded which). The chain carries TRBV6-5 and TRBJ2-1; lacking DNA, the TRBD1 call made by TCRdb goes unchecked. This TCR came from a woman aged 45 to 65 in good health. The CDR3 loop reads CASSPGRGIYNEQFF.